What follows are 15 T cell receptor beta chains derived from one specimen sequenced in a study of CD4 T cells in relation to SARS-CoV-2 and coronaviruses. These TCRs are of unknown antigen specificity. Sequencing used immunoSEQ multiplex PCR; TCRdb keeps in-frame clones, though not all of them. The sample has fewer than 20,000 clones; roughly 80% are singletons. CD4+ T cells from unexposed donors were obtained before the COVID-19 pandemic (2011-2018). The cells were cultured for less than twelve days before CD4+ T cells were isolated. Specimen: CD4+ T cells from PBMCs, cultured in vitro. The receptor source for this set is a human donor in good health.

In its sample, this clone was seen once. This chain links TRBV30 with TRBJ2-5; D unclear. CDR1 is GTSNPN, CDR2 SVGIG, per germline (reference sequence). The CDR3 is 14 residues long. V was shortened by 0 bases and J by 2 bases, with 10 bases between the two germline ends. The CDR3 DNA reads as TGTGCCTGGAGTGTAGGCAGGAAGCAAGAGACCCAGTACTTC. Its translation is CAWSVGRKQETQYF.

The V gene is TRBV28, the J gene TRBJ1-6; the D gene is possibly TRBD1 (5 bases). Germline V gene data show CDR1 as MDHEN and CDR2 as SYDVKM. The CDR3 contains 14 residues. The CDR3 loop reads CVKGPSSYNSPLHF. As DNA, the CDR3 is TGTGTAAAGGGGCCTAGCTCCTATAATTCACCCCTCCACTTT.

V gene TRBV3-1 (or the pseudogene TRBV3-2) combines with J gene TRBJ2-1, with D perhaps TRBD1 or TRBD2 (5 bases each). Between the trimmed V and J ends, which lost 1 base and 8 bases, there was a span of 9 bases. Germline CDR1 reads LGHDT; CDR2 reads YNNKEL (reference sequence). The CDR3 loop spans 13 amino acids. Here the CDR3 DNA reads TGTGCCAGCAGCCAAGCTGGGACCGATGAGCAGTTCTTC. Translating gives CASSQAGTDEQFF.

With respect to this clone: The junction and the germline gene differ at one end; a read error may be behind it. The chain uses TRBV7-9 and TRBJ2-4; 9 nucleotides align to TRBD1. The CDR3 contains 12 residues. Germline CDR1 reads SEHNR; CDR2 reads FQNEAQ (reference sequence). The CDR3 bases are TGTGCCAGCAGCTCGGGACAGGGCCCCAACTTCTTC. Protein sequence: CASSSGQGPNFF.

The genes are TRBV3-1 (or the pseudogene TRBV3-2) and TRBJ2-7; D is possibly TRBD1 or TRBD2 (6 bases each). The CDR3 length is 16 residues. V lost 4 bases to trimming and J lost 0 bases, with 16 bases between them. CDR1 and CDR2 (germline): LGHDT, YNNKEL (reference sequence). The CDR3 sequence is CASSLFEGGRSYEQYF. CDR3 DNA: TGTGCCAGCAGCCTGTTCGAGGGGGGTCGCTCCTACGAGCAGTACTTC.

The chain links TRBV7-9 to TRBJ1-4; D may be TRBD1 (5 bases). Trimming pared 7 bases from V and 3 bases from J, leaving 18 bases between. Germline V CDR1 and CDR2: SEHNR, FQNEAQ (reference sequence). The CDR3 consists of 16 residues. The CDR3 coding sequence is TGTGCCAGCACCCAATATAGAGGGGCGGCTAATGAAAAACTGTTTTTT. Translation: CASTQYRGAANEKLFF. Full variable domain (remainder filled in from reference TRBV7-9 and TRBJ1-4): DTGVSQNPRHKITKRGQNVTFRCDPISEHNRLYWYRQTLGQGPEFLTYFQNEAQLEKSRLLSDRFSAERPKGSFSTLEIQRTEQGDSAMYLCASTQYRGAANEKLFFGSGTQLSVL.

This clone was observed a single time. This chain uses TRBV12-5 with TRBJ1-5; D not resolved. Per the germline V gene, CDR1 is LGHNT and CDR2 is FRNRAP. CDR3 length: 13 amino acids. Deletions cut 3 bases from V and 4 bases from J, with 7 bases between. The CDR3 here is CASGFELNQPQHF. CDR3 DNA: TGTGCTAGTGGTTTCGAGCTTAATCAGCCCCAGCATTTT.

This clone was recorded only once. The chain has TRBV18 and TRBJ2-5, with 7 bases matching TRBD1. The CDR3 has 16 amino acids. V trimming: 4 bases; J trimming: 1 base; junction bases outside the gene matches: 9. The germline V gene encodes CDR1 KGHSH and CDR2 LQKENI. The chain's CDR3 is CASSQQPGQSQETQYF. Written as DNA, the CDR3 is TGTGCCAGCTCACAACAACCGGGACAGAGCCAAGAGACCCAGTACTTC.

The rearrangement uses TRBV6-4 and TRBJ2-1, with unresolved D. V was clipped by 3 bases and J by 0 bases, with 9 bases between them. CDR1 MRHNA and CDR2 SNTAGT come from the germline V gene. The CDR3 extends over 15 amino acids. The CDR3 DNA reads TGTGCCAGCAGTGAGGAGAGCAACTCCTACAATGAGCAGTTCTTC. It codes for CASSEESNSYNEQFF.

In its sample, this clone was seen once. This sequence joins TRBV7-8 and TRBJ2-5, with no clear D. V lost 1 base and J 1 base, leaving 4 bases between the germline ends. The CDR3 totals 13 residues. Germline V CDR1 and CDR2: SGHVS, FQNEAQ. This CDR3 is CASSLDSQETQYF. The CDR3 coding sequence is TGTGCCAGCAGCTTAGACAGCCAAGAGACCCAGTACTTC.

For the CDR3, the DNA is TGTGCCAGCAGCCCTCGAACAAGGGTCTTAAATGAGCAGTTCTTC. The encoded protein is CASSPRTRVLNEQFF. The V call is TRBV5-6, the J call TRBJ2-1; D unclear. CDR3 length: 15 amino acids. Germline lookup yields CDR1 SGHDT and CDR2 YYEEEE. V lost 4 bases to trimming and J lost 7 bases, with 18 bases between them.

CDR3 coding DNA: TGTGCCAGCAGTTTCTTAAGAGCGGGGGGTGGGAATGAGCAGTTCTTC. It translates to CASSFLRAGGGNEQFF. V and J are TRBV28 and TRBJ2-1, with 9 nucleotides matching TRBD2. CDR3 length: 16 amino acids. Per germline, CDR1 MDHEN and CDR2 SYDVKM. The V segment lost 3 bases and the J segment 7 bases; nucleotides outside the gene matches: 10. Looking up the rest from reference TRBV28 and TRBJ2-1 gives the full variable domain: DVKVTQSSRYLVKRTGEKVFLECVQDMDHENMFWYRQDPGLGLRLIYFSYDVKMKEKGDIPEGYSVSREKKERFSLILESASTNQTSMYLCASSFLRAGGGNEQFFGPGTRLTVL.

This chain joins TRBV5-1 and TRBJ2-5, with 9 positions matching TRBD2. Germline V gene lookup returns CDR1 SGHRS and CDR2 YFSETQ. CDR3 length: 14 amino acids. Trimming cost V 0 bases and J 4 bases; bases outside gene matches: 1. CDR3 sequence (DNA): TGCGCCAGCAGCTTGGCTAGCGGGACAGAGACCCAGTACTTC. Translation: CASSLASGTETQYF. Looking up the rest from reference TRBV5-1 and TRBJ2-5 gives the full variable domain: KAGVTQTPRYLIKTRGQQVTLSCSPISGHRSVSWYQQTPGQGLQFLFEYFSETQRNKGNFPGRFSGRQFSNSRSEMNVSTLELGDSALYLCASSLASGTETQYFGPGTRLLVL.

This chain connects TRBV12-3 or TRBV12-4 to TRBJ2-1; D unclear. The CDR3 has 11 residues. V was shortened by 2 bases and J by 9 bases, with 5 bases between the two germline ends. Here the CDR3 reads CASSLYGEQFF. CDR3 in DNA: TGTGCCAGCAGTTTATACGGTGAGCAGTTCTTC.

The CDR3 reads CASSQRPGGETQYF. In DNA form, the CDR3 reads TGTGCCAGCTCACAACGGCCAGGGGGAGAGACCCAGTACTTC. The chain links TRBV18 to TRBJ2-5; 7 bases line up with TRBD1. Germline CDR1 KGHSH, CDR2 LQKENI. Losses at the gene ends were 4 bases for V and 4 bases for J; bases not matched to a gene: 6. This CDR3 contains 14 residues.